These 17 T cell receptor beta chains share one sample of origin, sequenced in a study of T cell responses to AZD1222 COVID-19 vaccine. Data came from immunoSEQ multiplex PCR; TCRdb stores just in-frame clones and leaves some out. Counted here are under 200,000 clones, 90% occurring once; the ten biggest clones make up more than 1.3%. This sample comprised peripheral blood, obtained on day 0 of AZD1222 vaccination. These receptors originate from an adult in good health.

The chain employs TRBV4-1 and TRBJ2-3; a weak D match, TRBD1 (5 bases). The CDR3 totals 18 residues. Trimming cost V 2 bases and J 2 bases, with 20 bases left between them. The germline gives CDR1 MGHRA, CDR2 YSYEKL. CDR3 amino acids: CASSQRWVAGFLTDTQYF. CDR3 sequence (DNA): TGCGCCAGCAGCCAAAGATGGGTCGCAGGGTTCCTCACAGATACGCAGTATTTT.

Regarding this clone: A junction boundary mismatches the germline segment, possibly from a read error. The V call is TRBV7-7, the J call TRBJ2-1; TRBD2 agrees at 11 bases. Germline CDR1 SSHAT, CDR2 FNYEAQ (reference sequence). This CDR3 is 18 amino acids long. The DNA for the CDR3 is TGTGCTAGCAGCTTAGGGCCGCCCACTAGCGGGGGTTACAATGAGCAGTTCTTC. It yields the protein CASSLGPPTSGGYNEQFF. Drawing the rest from reference TRBV7-7 and TRBJ2-1, the complete variable domain is GAGVSQSPRYKVTKRGQDVTLRCDPISSHATLYWYQQALGQGPEFLTYFNYEAQPDKSGLPSDRFSAERPEGSISTLTIQRTEQRDSAMYRCASSLGPPTSGGYNEQFFGPGTRLTVL.

The chain has TRBV7-2 and TRBJ2-3, with D hard to call. CDR1 is SGHTA, CDR2 FQGNSA, per germline. The CDR3 extends over 14 amino acids. Deletions cut 1 base from V and 0 bases from J, with 5 bases between. The CDR3 sequence is CASSLDWSTDTQYF. The CDR3 region has the DNA TGTGCCAGCAGCTTAGATTGGAGCACAGATACGCAGTATTTT.

This clone was seen just once. The J gene is TRBJ1-5, the V gene TRBV5-8; D is unresolved. The V and J ends lost 4 bases and 4 bases respectively, with 3 bases between them. The CDR3 has 11 amino acids. Germline V gene sequence: CDR1 SGHTS, CDR2 YDEGEE. Here the CDR3 DNA reads TGTGCCAGCAGCCTAAATCAGCCCCAGCATTTT. Its protein is CASSLNQPQHF.

The V call is TRBV6-5, the J call TRBJ1-2, with 8 positions matching TRBD1. The CDR3 sequence is 15 residues long. In germline, CDR1 is MNHEY, CDR2 SVGAGI. The V gene end was trimmed by 4 bases and the J gene end by 0 bases; junction bases not matched to a gene: 4. This chain's CDR3 is CASSSGTGANYGYTF. In DNA, the CDR3 is TGTGCCAGCAGTTCGGGGACAGGAGCTAACTATGGCTACACCTTC.

The V call is TRBV5-1, the J call TRBJ1-6; D gene uncertain. Germline V lookup: CDR1 SGHRS, CDR2 YFSETQ. The CDR3 spans 15 residues. V gave up 4 bases and J gave up 3 bases, with 11 bases separating them. Here the CDR3 DNA reads TGCGCCAGCAGCCCAAGCCCGGGCTATAATTCACCCCTCCACTTT. This gives the protein CASSPSPGYNSPLHF.

This clone was observed at least ten times. The chain has TRBV30 and TRBJ1-6, with D hard to call. This CDR3 has 15 amino acids. The V end was cut by 0 bases, the J end by 6 bases, with 12 bases between. The germline gives CDR1 GTSNPN, CDR2 SVGIG (reference sequence). CDR3: CAWSVLARGNSPLHF. CDR3 coding DNA: TGTGCCTGGAGTGTATTAGCAAGAGGTAATTCACCCCTCCACTTT.

This clone was counted once. The rearrangement uses TRBV18 and TRBJ1-5; the match to TRBD1 covers 11 bases. Looked up from germline, CDR1 is KGHSH and CDR2 is LQKENI. V lost 3 bases, J lost 6 bases, and 7 bases stayed unmatched. This CDR3 is 16 amino acids long. The CDR3 loop reads CASSPPGTGGGQPQHF. CDR3 in DNA: TGTGCCAGCTCACCTCCCGGGACAGGGGGTGGTCAGCCCCAGCATTTT.

The chain recombines TRBV7-2 with TRBJ2-2, with TRBD1 matching 7 bases. Germline V gene lookup returns CDR1 SGHTA and CDR2 FQGNSA. V dropped 3 bases and J dropped 4; count of bases not matched to a gene: 8. CDR3 length equals 16 residues. CDR3 DNA sequence: TGTGCCAGCAGCTTGCAGGGGACAGCGAGCACCGGGGAGCTGTTTTTT. Encoded protein: CASSLQGTASTGELFF.

The J gene is TRBJ1-1, the V gene TRBV30; 7 bases are a match to TRBD1. CDR1 and CDR2 from the germline V gene are GTSNPN and SVGIG (reference sequence). The CDR3 runs 13 residues. Germline trimming cut 3 bases from V and 4 bases from J; bases unmatched to any gene: 5. The CDR3 region is CAWSIQGPTEAFF. CDR3 in DNA: TGTGCCTGGAGCATACAGGGGCCCACTGAAGCTTTCTTT.

In DNA form, the CDR3 reads TGTGCCAGCAGTGAACCACCCCGCCGACAGGGCTATAATTCACCCCTCCACTTT. This gives the protein CASSEPPRRQGYNSPLHF. The V and J genes are TRBV6-1 and TRBJ1-6, with 7 nucleotides matching TRBD1. The CDR3 extends over 18 amino acids. Germline CDR1 MNHNS, CDR2 SASEGT. V shed 2 bases, J shed 3 bases, and the junction held 10 bases outside the gene matches.

V usage is TRBV7-3 and J usage is TRBJ1-1; no definite D call. V dropped 11 bases and J dropped 0 bases, with 4 bases sitting between them. The CDR3 consists of 10 residues. CDR1 is SGHTA and CDR2 is FQGTGA in the germline V gene. CDR3 loop: CALLNTEAFF. CDR3 sequence (DNA): TGTGCCCTCTTGAACACTGAAGCTTTCTTT.

The rearrangement joins TRBV18 to TRBJ1-2; TRBD1 aligns across 9 bases. Germline trimming cut 3 bases from V and 8 bases from J; bases unmatched to any gene: 4. There are 13 residues in the CDR3. The germline V gene encodes CDR1 KGHSH and CDR2 LQKENI. CDR3 DNA sequence: TGTGCCAGCTCACCGGGACAGGGTTCCGGCTACACCTTC. The encoded protein is CASSPGQGSGYTF.

The V call is TRBV4-3, the J call TRBJ1-2, with D unresolved. Germline CDR1 and CDR2: LGHNA and YSLEER. V lost 1 base and J lost 4, with 13 bases in between. The CDR3 has 15 residues. CDR3 nucleotide sequence: TGCGCCAGCAGCCAAGGATTAGGCCGGATCTATGGCTACACCTTC. This translates into CASSQGLGRIYGYTF.

The CDR3 spells CASSMNLGGSYNEQFF. CDR3 sequence (DNA): TGTGCCAGTAGTATGAATTTGGGGGGATCCTACAATGAGCAGTTCTTC. The chain carries TRBV19 and TRBJ2-1; maybe TRBD2 (6 bases). The CDR3 loop spans 16 amino acids. Germline assignment: CDR1 LNHDA and CDR2 SQIVND (reference sequence). Trimming removed 3 bases from V and 1 base from J, with 13 bases in between.

The chain joins TRBV11-3 to TRBJ1-6, with D maybe TRBD1 (5 bases). CDR3 length equals 16 residues. Trimming shortened V by 1 base and J by 5 bases, and 12 bases separated the two germline ends. Germline V gene data show CDR1 as SGHNT and CDR2 as YENEEA. The CDR3 loop is CASSLVDRRDNSPLHF. The CDR3 DNA follows: TGTGCCAGCAGCTTAGTTGATCGCAGGGATAATTCACCCCTCCACTTT. The entire variable domain, with the rest obtained from reference TRBV11-3 and TRBJ1-6, is as follows: EAGVVQSPRYKIIEKKQPVAFWCNPISGHNTLYWYLQNLGQGPELLIRYENEEAVDDSQLPKDRFSAERLKGVDSTLKIQPAELGDSAVYLCASSLVDRRDNSPLHFGNGTRLTVT.

This chain joins TRBV11-3 and TRBJ1-5; 7 bases match TRBD1. In germline, CDR1 is SGHNT, CDR2 YENEEA. There are 18 residues in the CDR3. J was trimmed by 0 bases and V by 5 bases; bases with no gene match: 13. This CDR3 is CASSPEEGAMGSNQPQHF. In DNA form, the CDR3 reads TGTGCCAGCAGCCCCGAAGAGGGGGCGATGGGTAGCAATCAGCCCCAGCATTTT. Full variable domain (missing parts from reference TRBV11-3 and TRBJ1-5): EAGVVQSPRYKIIEKKQPVAFWCNPISGHNTLYWYLQNLGQGPELLIRYENEEAVDDSQLPKDRFSAERLKGVDSTLKIQPAELGDSAVYLCASSPEEGAMGSNQPQHFGDGTRLSIL.